These 24 T cell receptor beta chains originate from one sample sequenced in a study of regulatory T cells in long-lasting Graves disease. Documented time point: newly diagnosed GD, antithyroid drugs for less than 3 months. Extracted RNA from PBMCs served as the source of the TCR library. Arm-PCR of CDR3 regions and iRepertoire HTBI primers were used to build TCR beta libraries. From the multiplex PCR reads, TCRdb called clonotypes with MiXCR, one entry per CDR3 protein. The table shows approximately 540,000 distinct CDR3 sequences, with 12% occurring only once. The same sample was also used in a study of T cells in Graves' hyperthyroidism and ophthalmopathy.

Source: peripheral blood mononuclear cells (PBMCs), taken at new diagnosis, from a patient treated with antithyroid drugs. The source of these receptors is a woman aged 30 to 39 with Graves disease.

This chain uses TRBV11-3 with TRBJ1-2, with D maybe TRBD1 (6 bases). Germline CDR1 and CDR2: SGHNT and YENEEA. V gave up 9 bases and J gave up 8 bases, with 19 bases separating them. This CDR3 has 13 residues. CDR3 nucleotide sequence: TGTGCCAGTTTCTCAGGGGAGAGGGGCGGCTACACCTTC. Translating it yields CASFSGERGGYTF.

This clonotype appeared many times. V gene TRBV6-5 combines with J gene TRBJ2-5; TRBD2 is a possible D gene (5 bases). Germline CDR1 is MNHEY and CDR2 is SVGAGI. Between the trimmed V and J ends, which lost 0 bases and 1 base, there was a span of 6 bases. The CDR3 has 14 residues. CDR3 in amino acids: CASSYSTSQETQYF. The CDR3 bases are TGTGCCAGCAGTTACTCTACTAGCCAAGAGACCCAGTACTTC.

In this sample, this clonotype turned up many times. The chain uses TRBV27 and TRBJ2-2, with TRBD1 identical over 9 bases. J lost 6 bases, V lost 4 bases, and 6 bases had no gene match. The CDR3 consists of 15 residues. Germline V gives CDR1 MNHEY, CDR2 SMNVEV (reference sequence). The CDR3 protein is CASSWDRAFAGELFF. CDR3 nucleotides: TGTGCCAGCAGTTGGGACAGGGCCTTCGCCGGGGAGCTGTTTTTT.

This clonotype was seen repeatedly, ten times or more. The V call is TRBV6-1, the J call TRBJ1-1, with D possibly being TRBD1 (6 bases). This CDR3 region has 13 residues. The germline V gene has CDR1 MNHNS and CDR2 SASEGT. Deletions cut 7 bases from V and 3 bases from J, with 12 bases between. The chain's CDR3 is CASTEGGYTEAFF. In DNA, the CDR3 is TGTGCCAGCACCGAAGGGGGTTACACTGAAGCTTTCTTT.

This clonotype was counted many times. The chain combines TRBV5-1 with TRBJ2-7, with 14 positions matching TRBD2. V shed 1 base and J 6 bases; nucleotides not matched to a gene: 6. The CDR3 consists of 16 residues. Germline CDR1 SGHRS, CDR2 YFSETQ. The CDR3 loop is CASSLTRLAGGSEQYF. The CDR3 nucleotides are TGCGCCAGCAGCTTGACCAGACTAGCGGGAGGGAGCGAGCAGTACTTC.

This clonotype has only a few counts. The chain links TRBV20-1 to TRBJ2-7, with 9 bases lining up with TRBD2. Trimming took 2 bases from V and 1 from J; bases not matched to a gene: 3. CDR1 and CDR2 (germline): DFQATT, SNEGSKA (reference sequence). This CDR3 region has 14 residues. The CDR3 DNA sequence: TGCAGTGCTAGAATAGCGGGAGTTTCCTACGAGCAGTACTTC. Residues: CSARIAGVSYEQYF.

At least ten counts were recorded for this clonotype. This chain uses TRBV28 with TRBJ2-7; D gene uncertain. The CDR3 contains 14 residues. V lost 1 base and J 3 bases, leaving 10 bases between the germline ends. Germline V CDR1 and CDR2: MDHEN, SYDVKM. The CDR3 is CASSLSTMSYEQYF. In nucleotides, the CDR3 is TGTGCCAGCAGTTTATCGACGATGAGCTACGAGCAGTACTTC.

There are a few counts of this clonotype. The chain's CDR3 is CASSPENLGTEAFF. The CDR3, as DNA: TGTGCCAGCAGTCCGGAGAACCTGGGGACTGAAGCTTTCTTT. This chain joins TRBV28 and TRBJ1-1, with D hard to call. The germline V and J ends were trimmed by 5 bases and 5 bases, with 15 bases remaining between them. This CDR3 comprises 14 residues. CDR1 is MDHEN, CDR2 SYDVKM, per germline.

Here the CDR3 DNA reads TGTGCCAGCAGCGGGACTAGCGGGAGAACAGATACGCAGTATTTT. This sequence encodes CASSGTSGRTDTQYF. The chain joins TRBV9 to TRBJ2-3; 13 bases align to TRBD2. This CDR3 spans 15 amino acids. The J segment lost 3 bases and the V segment lost 3 bases, leaving 1 base of the junction unmatched. The V gene's germline CDR1 is SGDLS and CDR2 YYNGEE. Full variable domain (remainder filled in from reference TRBV9 and TRBJ2-3): DSGVTQTPKHLITATGQRVTLRCSPRSGDLSVYWYQQSLDQGLQFLIQYYNGEERAKGNILERFSAQQFPDLHSELNLSSLELGDSALYFCASSGTSGRTDTQYFGPGTRLTVL.

This clonotype has at least ten counts. The rearrangement links TRBV2 to TRBJ1-1; a weak D match, TRBD1 (6 bases). The ends were cut back, 7 bases at V and 11 bases at J, with 14 bases in the middle. The germline CDR1 and CDR2 sequences are SNHLY and FYNNEI. The CDR3 consists of 11 residues. In DNA, the CDR3 is TGTGCCAGCAATTACAGGGTGGAGGCTTTCTTT. This encodes CASNYRVEAFF.

The chain carries TRBV11-2 and TRBJ1-3; D may be TRBD1 (5 bases). Germline values: CDR1 SGHAT, CDR2 FQNNGV. The germline V and J ends were trimmed by 1 base and 0 bases, with 7 bases remaining between them. CDR3 length: 15 amino acids. CDR3 sequence (DNA): TGTGCCAGCAGCTTAGTGAGGGGCTCTGGAAACACCATATATTTT. Translated: CASSLVRGSGNTIYF.

At least ten counts were recorded for this clonotype. The chain joins TRBV28 to TRBJ1-2; D remains unclear. Per germline, CDR1 MDHEN and CDR2 SYDVKM. The CDR3 sequence is 14 residues long. V lost 7 bases and J lost 3, with 15 bases in between. CDR3 sequence: CASTLTGSYYGYTF. The CDR3, as DNA: TGTGCCAGCACTCTAACCGGCAGCTACTATGGCTACACCTTC.

Many counts were recorded for this clonotype. The V gene is TRBV19, the J gene TRBJ1-1, with D uncertain. This CDR3 comprises 15 residues. V gave up 2 bases and J gave up 6 bases, with 16 bases separating them. Germline-derived CDR1 and CDR2 are LNHDA and SQIVND (reference sequence). Here the CDR3 reads CASSISSSPFAEAFF. The DNA of the CDR3 is TGTGCCAGTAGTATATCCAGTAGTCCCTTTGCTGAAGCTTTCTTT.

This clonotype was counted many times. The chain carries TRBV7-3 and TRBJ2-5, with D tentatively TRBD1 (6 bases). Trimming shortened V by 5 bases and J by 0 bases, and 10 bases separated the two germline ends. This CDR3 is built from 14 residues. Germline V gene sequence: CDR1 SGHTA, CDR2 FQGTGA. The CDR3 sequence is CASSPTGNQETQYF. CDR3 coding DNA: TGTGCCAGCAGCCCTACAGGGAACCAAGAGACCCAGTACTTC.

The chain links TRBV11-1 to TRBJ2-2, with D possibly matching TRBD2 (6 bases). CDR1 is SGHAT and CDR2 is FQDESV in the germline V gene (reference sequence). The CDR3 contains 14 residues. Trimming took off 7 bases at V and 6 bases at J, with 15 bases between the two ends. CDR3 amino acids: CASTSGTGAGELFF. In DNA form, the CDR3 reads TGTGCCAGCACCTCAGGGACTGGGGCCGGGGAGCTGTTTTTT. Full variable domain (outside the CDR3, taken from reference TRBV11-1 and TRBJ2-2): EAEVAQSPRYKITEKSQAVAFWCDPISGHATLYWYRQILGQGPELLVQFQDESVVDDSQLPKDRFSAERLKGVDSTLKIQPAELGDSAMYLCASTSGTGAGELFFGEGSRLTVL.

This clonotype was seen ten or more times. The chain uses TRBV5-1 and TRBJ2-2; D remains unclear. This CDR3 is 12 amino acids long. V was cut by 3 bases and J by 7 bases, with 7 bases left in between. Germline V gives CDR1 SGHRS, CDR2 YFSETQ. DNA for the CDR3: TGCGCCAGCAGCTCGACGGGCGGGGAGCTGTTTTTT. It codes for CASSSTGGELFF.

This clonotype was detected many times. The chain joins TRBV4-3 to TRBJ1-2, with 9 bases lining up with TRBD1. J lost 4 bases, V lost 5 bases, and 11 bases had no gene match. Germline V CDR1 and CDR2: LGHNA, YSLEER. The CDR3 spans 16 residues. The CDR3 is CASSALQGASAYGYTF. CDR3 in DNA: TGCGCCAGCAGCGCCTTACAGGGGGCGTCGGCCTATGGCTACACCTTC.

At least ten counts were recorded for this clonotype. The chain joins TRBV11-2 to TRBJ2-7; 7 bases are a match to TRBD1. Germline V gives CDR1 SGHAT, CDR2 FQNNGV. The CDR3 has 16 amino acids. With 3 bases clipped from V and 3 bases from J, the junction kept 11 bases outside the gene matches. CDR3 sequence reads: CASSLGPTGPNYEQYF. The CDR3 DNA is TGTGCCAGCAGCTTGGGCCCGACAGGGCCCAACTACGAGCAGTACTTC. Filled out from reference TRBV11-2 and TRBJ2-7, the complete variable domain reads EAGVAQSPRYKIIEKRQSVAFWCNPISGHATLYWYQQILGQGPKLLIQFQNNGVVDDSQLPKDRFSAERLKGVDSTLKIQPAKLEDSAVYLCASSLGPTGPNYEQYFGPGTRLTVT.

This clonotype was seen at least ten times. J is TRBJ2-7 and V is TRBV6-1; perhaps TRBD1 as D (6 bases). The CDR3 spans 15 residues. CDR1 and CDR2 (germline): MNHNS, SASEGT. Trimming stripped 8 bases from V and 3 bases from J, with 20 bases between. Here the CDR3 reads CASRPQGLTGYEQYF. As DNA, the CDR3 is TGTGCCAGCCGCCCACAGGGCTTGACGGGCTACGAGCAGTACTTC.

On this clonotype itself: A read error is likely here: a far larger clone is one base away. The V call is TRBV7-6, the J call TRBJ2-4; unclear D gene. Germline values: CDR1 SGHVS, CDR2 FNYEAQ. Trimming took off 4 bases at V and 16 bases at J, with 20 bases between the two ends. This CDR3 region has 13 residues. CDR3 loop: CASSSGPNYEHYF. The CDR3 DNA sequence: TGTGCCAGCAGCTCCGGGCCAAACTACGAGCACTACTTC.

With respect to this clonotype: Just one base apart from a much larger clone, this may be a read error. The V and J genes are TRBV24-1 and TRBJ2-1; TRBD2 matches 9 bases. Germline V gene sequence: CDR1 KGHDR, CDR2 SFDVKD. The CDR3 is 14 residues long. V was pared by 3 bases and J by 4 bases, with 0 bases of the junction left unmatched. CDR3 sequence reads: CATSDLAGYNEQFF. The CDR3 coding sequence is TGTGCCACCAGTGATCTAGCGGGGTACAATGAGCAGTTCTTC.

At least ten counts were recorded for this clonotype. V gene TRBV24-1 combines with J gene TRBJ2-7, with D maybe TRBD1 (5 bases). CDR3 size: 11 residues. Germline values: CDR1 KGHDR, CDR2 SFDVKD. The V end lost 7 bases, the J end lost 6 bases, and 9 bases lay between the germline ends. The CDR3 region has the DNA TGTGCCACCAGCCAGGGCGGCGAGCAGTACTTC. It yields the protein CATSQGGEQYF.

As for this clonotype: A much larger clone lies one base from this, so it may be a read error. For the CDR3, the DNA is TGTGCCAGCAGCTCTTTGCAGGGAGGTAATGAAAATCTGTTTTTT. This translates into CASSSLQGGNENLFF. The chain recombines TRBV9 with TRBJ1-4, with D possibly being TRBD1 (5 bases). The CDR3 is 15 amino acids. Germline assignment: CDR1 SGDLS and CDR2 YYNGEE.

This clonotype has ten or more counts. The gene calls are TRBV30 and TRBJ1-1; D unresolved. Trimming pared 5 bases from V and 10 bases from J, leaving 8 bases between. The CDR3 covers 9 residues. CDR1 GTSNPN and CDR2 SVGIG come from the germline V gene (reference sequence). The CDR3 DNA follows: TGTGCCTGGGAAGTTAGAGCTTTCTTT. This translates into CAWEVRAFF.